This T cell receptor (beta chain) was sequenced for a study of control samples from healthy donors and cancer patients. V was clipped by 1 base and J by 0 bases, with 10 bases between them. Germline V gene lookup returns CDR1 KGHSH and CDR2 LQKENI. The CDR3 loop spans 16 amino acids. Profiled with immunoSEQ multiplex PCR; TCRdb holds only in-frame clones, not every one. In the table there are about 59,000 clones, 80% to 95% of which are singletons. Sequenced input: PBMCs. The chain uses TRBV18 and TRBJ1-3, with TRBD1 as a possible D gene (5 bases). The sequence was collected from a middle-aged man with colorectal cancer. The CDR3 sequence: CASSPRDSGSGNTIYF. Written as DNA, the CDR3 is TGTGCCAGCTCACCACGCGACAGTGGCTCTGGAAACACCATATATTTT. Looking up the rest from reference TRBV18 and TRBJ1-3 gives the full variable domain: NAGVMQNPRHLVRRRGQEARLRCSPMKGHSHVYWYRQLPEEGLKFMVYLQKENIIDESGMPKERFSAEFPKEGPSILRIQQVVRGDSAAYFCASSPRDSGSGNTIYFGEGSWLTVV.